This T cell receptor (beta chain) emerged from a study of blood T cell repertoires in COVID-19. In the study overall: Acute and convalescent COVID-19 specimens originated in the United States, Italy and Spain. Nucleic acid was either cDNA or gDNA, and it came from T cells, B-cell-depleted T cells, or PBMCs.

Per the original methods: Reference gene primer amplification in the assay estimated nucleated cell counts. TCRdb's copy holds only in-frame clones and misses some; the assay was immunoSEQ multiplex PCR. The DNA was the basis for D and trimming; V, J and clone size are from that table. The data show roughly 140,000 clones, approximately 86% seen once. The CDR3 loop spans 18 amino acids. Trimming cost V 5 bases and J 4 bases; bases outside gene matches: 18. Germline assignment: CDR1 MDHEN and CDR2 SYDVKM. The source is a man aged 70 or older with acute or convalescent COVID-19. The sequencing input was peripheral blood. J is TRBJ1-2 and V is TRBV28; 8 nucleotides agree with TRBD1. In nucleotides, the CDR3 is TGTGCCAGCAGTCCCCCAGGGGGCGCTTATACCTCTACCTATGGCTACACCTTC. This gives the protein CASSPPGGAYTSTYGYTF.